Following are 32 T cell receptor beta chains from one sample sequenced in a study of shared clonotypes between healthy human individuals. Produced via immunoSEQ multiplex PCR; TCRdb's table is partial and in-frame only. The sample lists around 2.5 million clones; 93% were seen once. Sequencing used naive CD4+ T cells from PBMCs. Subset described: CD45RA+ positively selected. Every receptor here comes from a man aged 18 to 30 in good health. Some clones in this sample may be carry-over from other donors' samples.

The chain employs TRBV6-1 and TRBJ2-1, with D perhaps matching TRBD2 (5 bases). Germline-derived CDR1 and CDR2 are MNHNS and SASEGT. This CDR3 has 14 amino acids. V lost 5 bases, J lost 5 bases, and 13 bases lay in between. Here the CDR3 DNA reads TGTGCCAGCAGTCTCTCCGGACTCGACAATGAGCAGTTCTTC. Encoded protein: CASSLSGLDNEQFF.

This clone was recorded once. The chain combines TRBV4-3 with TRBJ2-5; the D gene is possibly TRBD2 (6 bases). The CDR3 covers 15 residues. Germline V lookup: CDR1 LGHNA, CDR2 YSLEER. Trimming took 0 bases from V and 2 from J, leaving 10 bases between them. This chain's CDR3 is CASSQDPGRQETQYF. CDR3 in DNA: TGCGCCAGCAGCCAAGACCCGGGGAGGCAAGAGACCCAGTACTTC.

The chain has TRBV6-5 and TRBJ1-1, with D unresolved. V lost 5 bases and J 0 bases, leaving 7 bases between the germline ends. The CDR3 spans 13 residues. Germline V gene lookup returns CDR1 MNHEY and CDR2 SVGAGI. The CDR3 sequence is CASSLKVNTEAFF. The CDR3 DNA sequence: TGTGCCAGCAGTCTAAAGGTGAACACTGAAGCTTTCTTT.

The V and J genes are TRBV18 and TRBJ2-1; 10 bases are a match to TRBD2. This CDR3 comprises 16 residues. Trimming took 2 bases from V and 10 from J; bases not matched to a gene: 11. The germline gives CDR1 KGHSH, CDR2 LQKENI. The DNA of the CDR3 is TGTGCCAGCTCACCATCCCTAGCGGGAGCATCGGGGGAGCAGTTCTTC. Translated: CASSPSLAGASGEQFF. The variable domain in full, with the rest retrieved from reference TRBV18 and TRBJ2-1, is NAGVMQNPRHLVRRRGQEARLRCSPMKGHSHVYWYRQLPEEGLKFMVYLQKENIIDESGMPKERFSAEFPKEGPSILRIQQVVRGDSAAYFCASSPSLAGASGEQFFGPGTRLTVL.

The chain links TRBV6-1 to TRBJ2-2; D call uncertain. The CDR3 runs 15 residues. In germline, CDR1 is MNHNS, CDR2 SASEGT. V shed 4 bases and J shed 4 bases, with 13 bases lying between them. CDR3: CASSGLLDRTGELFF. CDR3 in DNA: TGTGCCAGCAGTGGACTCCTGGACCGCACCGGGGAGCTGTTTTTT.

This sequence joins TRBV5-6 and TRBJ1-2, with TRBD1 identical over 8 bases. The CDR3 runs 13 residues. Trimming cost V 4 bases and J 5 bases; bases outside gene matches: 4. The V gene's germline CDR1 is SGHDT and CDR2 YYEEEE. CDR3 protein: CASSRTGLYGYTF. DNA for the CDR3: TGTGCCAGCAGCCGGACAGGGTTGTATGGCTACACCTTC.

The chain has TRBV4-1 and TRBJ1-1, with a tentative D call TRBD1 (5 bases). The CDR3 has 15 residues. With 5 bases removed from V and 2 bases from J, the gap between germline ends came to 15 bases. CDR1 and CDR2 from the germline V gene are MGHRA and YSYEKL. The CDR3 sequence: CASSMGTGRNTEAFF. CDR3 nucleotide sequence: TGCGCCAGCAGCATGGGGACGGGACGAAACACTGAAGCTTTCTTT.

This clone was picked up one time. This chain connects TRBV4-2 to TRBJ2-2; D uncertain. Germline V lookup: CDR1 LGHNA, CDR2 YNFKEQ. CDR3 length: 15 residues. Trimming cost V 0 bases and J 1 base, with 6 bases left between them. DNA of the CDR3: TGTGCCAGCAGCCAAGATTCCCAGAACACCGGGGAGCTGTTTTTT. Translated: CASSQDSQNTGELFF.

CDR3 DNA: TGTGCCAGTAGTATGCCTGGGACTAGCGGGAGGGCCTACAATGAGCAGTTCTTC. As protein: CASSMPGTSGRAYNEQFF. The V and J genes are TRBV19 and TRBJ2-1; 16 nucleotides align to TRBD2. Germline trimming cut 3 bases from V and 2 bases from J; bases unmatched to any gene: 4. Germline CDR1 reads LNHDA; CDR2 reads SQIVND (reference sequence). The CDR3 has 18 amino acids.

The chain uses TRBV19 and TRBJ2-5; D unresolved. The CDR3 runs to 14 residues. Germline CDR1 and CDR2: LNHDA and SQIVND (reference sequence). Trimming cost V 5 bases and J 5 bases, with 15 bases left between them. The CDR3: CASSPPTTRETQYF. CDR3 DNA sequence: TGTGCCAGTAGTCCACCCACCACGCGGGAGACCCAGTACTTC.

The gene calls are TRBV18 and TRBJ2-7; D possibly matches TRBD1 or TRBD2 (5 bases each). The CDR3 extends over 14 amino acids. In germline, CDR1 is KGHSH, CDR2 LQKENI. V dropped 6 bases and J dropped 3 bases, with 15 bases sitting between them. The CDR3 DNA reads TGTGCCAGCTCCCCAGGGACGGTTAACTACGAGCAGTACTTC. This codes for CASSPGTVNYEQYF.

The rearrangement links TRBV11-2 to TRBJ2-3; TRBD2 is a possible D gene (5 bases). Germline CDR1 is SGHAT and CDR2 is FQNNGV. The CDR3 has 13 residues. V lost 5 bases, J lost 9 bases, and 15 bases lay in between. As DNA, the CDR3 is TGTGCCAGCAGCGAAATGGTGCGAGGGACGCAGTATTTT. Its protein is CASSEMVRGTQYF. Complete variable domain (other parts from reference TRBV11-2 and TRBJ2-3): EAGVAQSPRYKIIEKRQSVAFWCNPISGHATLYWYQQILGQGPKLLIQFQNNGVVDDSQLPKDRFSAERLKGVDSTLKIQPAKLEDSAVYLCASSEMVRGTQYFGPGTRLTVL.

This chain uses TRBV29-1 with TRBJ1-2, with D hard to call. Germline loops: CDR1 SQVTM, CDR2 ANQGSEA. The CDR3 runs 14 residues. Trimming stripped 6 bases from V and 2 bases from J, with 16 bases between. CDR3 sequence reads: CSVGLAPGNYGYTF. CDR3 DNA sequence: TGCAGCGTGGGCCTTGCGCCGGGCAACTATGGCTACACCTTC. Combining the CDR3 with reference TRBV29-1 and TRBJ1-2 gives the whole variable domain SAVISQKPSRDICQRGTSLTIQCQVDSQVTMMFWYRQQPGQSLTLIATANQGSEATYESGFVIDKFPISRPNLTFSTLTVSNMSPEDSSIYLCSVGLAPGNYGYTFGSGTRLTVV.

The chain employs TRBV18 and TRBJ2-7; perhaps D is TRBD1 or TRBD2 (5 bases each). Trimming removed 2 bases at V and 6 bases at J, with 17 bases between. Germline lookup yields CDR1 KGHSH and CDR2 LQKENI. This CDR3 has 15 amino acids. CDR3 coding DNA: TGTGCCAGCTCACCAGGAACGGGGCCGATTGTCGAGCAGTACTTC. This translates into CASSPGTGPIVEQYF. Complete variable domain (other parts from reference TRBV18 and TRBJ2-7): NAGVMQNPRHLVRRRGQEARLRCSPMKGHSHVYWYRQLPEEGLKFMVYLQKENIIDESGMPKERFSAEFPKEGPSILRIQQVVRGDSAAYFCASSPGTGPIVEQYFGPGTRLTVT.

The CDR3 sequence: CASGGGRGQDTQYF. The CDR3, as DNA: TGTGCCAGCGGGGGGGGAAGGGGCCAAGATACGCAGTATTTT. This rearrangement joins TRBV7-9 to TRBJ2-3; 7 nucleotides align to TRBD2. V gave up 8 bases and J gave up 5 bases; unmatched junction bases: 10. Germline assignment: CDR1 SEHNR and CDR2 FQNEAQ (reference sequence). The CDR3 length is 14 residues. Variable domain in full (rest from reference TRBV7-9 and TRBJ2-3): DTGVSQNPRHKITKRGQNVTFRCDPISEHNRLYWYRQTLGQGPEFLTYFQNEAQLEKSRLLSDRFSAERPKGSFSTLEIQRTEQGDSAMYLCASGGGRGQDTQYFGPGTRLTVL.

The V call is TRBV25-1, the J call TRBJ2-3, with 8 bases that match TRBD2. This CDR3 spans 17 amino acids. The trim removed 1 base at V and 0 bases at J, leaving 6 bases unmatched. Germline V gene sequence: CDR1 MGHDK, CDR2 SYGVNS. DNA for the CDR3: TGTGCCAGCAGTGAATGGGGTAGCGGGACGAGCACAGATACGCAGTATTTT. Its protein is CASSEWGSGTSTDTQYF.

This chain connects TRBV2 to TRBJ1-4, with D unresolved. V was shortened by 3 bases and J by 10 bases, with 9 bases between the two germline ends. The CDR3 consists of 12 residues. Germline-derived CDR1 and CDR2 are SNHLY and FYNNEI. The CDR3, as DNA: TGTGCCAGCAGTGAGGTGGCTGGAAAACTGTTTTTT. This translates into CASSEVAGKLFF. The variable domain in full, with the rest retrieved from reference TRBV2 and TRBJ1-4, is EPEVTQTPSHQVTQMGQEVILRCVPISNHLYFYWYRQILGQKVEFLVSFYNNEISEKSEIFDDQFSVERPDGSNFTLKIRSTKLEDSAMYFCASSEVAGKLFFGSGTQLSVL.

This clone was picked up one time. The CDR3, as DNA: TGCGCCAGCAGTGAGCGCCAGGGTGACGAGCAGTACTTC. Translation gives CASSERQGDEQYF. The V call is TRBV10-1, the J call TRBJ2-7, with D possibly TRBD1 on 5 matching bases. Looked up from germline, CDR1 is WNHNN and CDR2 is SYGVQD (reference sequence). The germline V and J ends were trimmed by 2 bases and 5 bases, with 10 bases remaining between them. The CDR3 totals 13 residues.

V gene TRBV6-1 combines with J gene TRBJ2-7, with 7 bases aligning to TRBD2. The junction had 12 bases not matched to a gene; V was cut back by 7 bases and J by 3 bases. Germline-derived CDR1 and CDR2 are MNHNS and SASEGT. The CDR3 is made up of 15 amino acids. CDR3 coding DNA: TGTGCCAGCACAAATCTGCCTAGCGGTAACTACGAGCAGTACTTC. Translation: CASTNLPSGNYEQYF.

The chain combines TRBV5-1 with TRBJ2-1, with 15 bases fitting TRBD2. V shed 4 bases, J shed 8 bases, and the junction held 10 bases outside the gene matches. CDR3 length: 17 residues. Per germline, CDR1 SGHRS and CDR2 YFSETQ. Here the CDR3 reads CASSPRGLAGGPDEQFF. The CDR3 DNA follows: TGCGCCAGCAGCCCACGTGGACTAGCGGGAGGGCCCGATGAGCAGTTCTTC.

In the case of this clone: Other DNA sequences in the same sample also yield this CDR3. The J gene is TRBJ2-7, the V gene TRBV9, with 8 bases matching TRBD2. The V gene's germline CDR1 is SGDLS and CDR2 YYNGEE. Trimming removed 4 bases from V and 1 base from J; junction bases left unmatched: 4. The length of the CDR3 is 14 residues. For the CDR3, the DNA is TGTGCCAGCAGCCCGACTAGCGCATCCTACGAGCAGTACTTC. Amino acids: CASSPTSASYEQYF.

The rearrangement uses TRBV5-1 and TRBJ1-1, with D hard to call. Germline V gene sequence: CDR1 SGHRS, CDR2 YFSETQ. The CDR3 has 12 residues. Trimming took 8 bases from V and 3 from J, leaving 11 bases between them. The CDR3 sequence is CASRWQDTEAFF. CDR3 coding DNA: TGCGCCAGTAGATGGCAGGACACTGAAGCTTTCTTT. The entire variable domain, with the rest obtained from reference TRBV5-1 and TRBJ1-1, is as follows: KAGVTQTPRYLIKTRGQQVTLSCSPISGHRSVSWYQQTPGQGLQFLFEYFSETQRNKGNFPGRFSGRQFSNSRSEMNVSTLELGDSALYLCASRWQDTEAFFGQGTRLTVV.

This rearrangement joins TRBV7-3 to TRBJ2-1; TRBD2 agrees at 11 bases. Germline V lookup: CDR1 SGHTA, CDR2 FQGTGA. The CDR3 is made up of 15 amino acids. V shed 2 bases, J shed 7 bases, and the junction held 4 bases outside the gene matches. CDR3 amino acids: CASSLLSGRVNEQFF. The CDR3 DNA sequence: TGTGCCAGCAGCTTACTTAGCGGGAGGGTGAATGAGCAGTTCTTC.

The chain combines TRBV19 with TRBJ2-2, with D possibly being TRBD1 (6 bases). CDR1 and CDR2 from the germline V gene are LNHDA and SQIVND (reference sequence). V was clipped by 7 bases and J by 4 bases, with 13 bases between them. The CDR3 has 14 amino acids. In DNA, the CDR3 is TGTGCCAGTAATCCACAGGGATTCACCGGGGAGCTGTTTTTT. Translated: CASNPQGFTGELFF.

The CDR3: CASSVGLAGDTQYF. The CDR3 DNA sequence: TGTGCCAGCAGCGTGGGACTAGCGGGCGATACGCAGTATTTT. The rearrangement uses TRBV7-6 and TRBJ2-3, with 12 bases that match TRBD2. This CDR3 contains 14 residues. The V gene's germline CDR1 is SGHVS and CDR2 FNYEAQ. The V and J ends lost 5 bases and 6 bases, in that order; junction bases with no gene match: 3.

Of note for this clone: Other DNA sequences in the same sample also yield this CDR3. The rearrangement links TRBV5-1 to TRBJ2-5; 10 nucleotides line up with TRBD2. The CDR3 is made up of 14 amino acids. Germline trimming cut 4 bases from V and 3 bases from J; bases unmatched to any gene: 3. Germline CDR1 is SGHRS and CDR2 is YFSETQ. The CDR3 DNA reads TGCGCCAGCAGCCACGGGACTAGCGAAGAGACCCAGTACTTC. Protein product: CASSHGTSEETQYF. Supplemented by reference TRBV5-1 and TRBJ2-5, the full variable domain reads KAGVTQTPRYLIKTRGQQVTLSCSPISGHRSVSWYQQTPGQGLQFLFEYFSETQRNKGNFPGRFSGRQFSNSRSEMNVSTLELGDSALYLCASSHGTSEETQYFGPGTRLLVL.

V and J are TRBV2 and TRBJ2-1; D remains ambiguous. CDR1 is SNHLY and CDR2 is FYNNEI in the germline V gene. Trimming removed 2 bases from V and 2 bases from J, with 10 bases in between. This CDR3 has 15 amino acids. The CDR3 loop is CASSEQVVAYNEQFF. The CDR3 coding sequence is TGTGCCAGCAGTGAACAAGTTGTGGCCTACAATGAGCAGTTCTTC.

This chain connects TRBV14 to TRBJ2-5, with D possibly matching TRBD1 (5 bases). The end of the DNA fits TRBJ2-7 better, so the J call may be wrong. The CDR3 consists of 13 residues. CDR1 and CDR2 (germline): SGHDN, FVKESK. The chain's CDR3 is CASSRQGPYEQYF. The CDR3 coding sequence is TGTGCCAGCAGCCGGCAGGGCCCCTACGAGCAGTACTTC.

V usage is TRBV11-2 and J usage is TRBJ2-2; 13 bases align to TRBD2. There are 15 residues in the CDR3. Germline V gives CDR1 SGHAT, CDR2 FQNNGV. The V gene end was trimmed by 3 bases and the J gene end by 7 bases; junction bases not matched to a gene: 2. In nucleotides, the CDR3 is TGTGCCAGCAGCTTGGGACTAGCGGGATACGGGGAGCTGTTTTTT. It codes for CASSLGLAGYGELFF.

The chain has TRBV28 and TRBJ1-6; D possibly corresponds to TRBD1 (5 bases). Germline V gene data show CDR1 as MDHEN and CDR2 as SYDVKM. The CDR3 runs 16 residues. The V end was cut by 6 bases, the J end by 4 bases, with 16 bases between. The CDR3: CASRGRRDGYNSPLHF. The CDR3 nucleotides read TGTGCCAGCAGGGGGCGCCGGGACGGATATAATTCACCCCTCCACTTT. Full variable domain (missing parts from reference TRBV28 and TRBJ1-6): DVKVTQSSRYLVKRTGEKVFLECVQDMDHENMFWYRQDPGLGLRLIYFSYDVKMKEKGDIPEGYSVSREKKERFSLILESASTNQTSMYLCASRGRRDGYNSPLHFGNGTRLTVT.

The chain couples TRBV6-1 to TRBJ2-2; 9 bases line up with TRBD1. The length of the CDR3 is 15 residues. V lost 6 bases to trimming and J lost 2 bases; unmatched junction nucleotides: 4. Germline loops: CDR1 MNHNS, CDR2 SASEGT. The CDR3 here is CASSPGQGNTGELFF. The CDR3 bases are TGTGCCAGCAGCCCGGGACAGGGTAACACCGGGGAGCTGTTTTTT.

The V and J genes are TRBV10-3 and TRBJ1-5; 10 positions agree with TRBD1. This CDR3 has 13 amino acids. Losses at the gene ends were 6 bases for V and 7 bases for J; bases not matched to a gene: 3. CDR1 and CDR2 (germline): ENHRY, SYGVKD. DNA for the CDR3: TGTGCCATCAGCCAGGGACAGGGGCAGCCCCAGCATTTT. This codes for CAISQGQGQPQHF.